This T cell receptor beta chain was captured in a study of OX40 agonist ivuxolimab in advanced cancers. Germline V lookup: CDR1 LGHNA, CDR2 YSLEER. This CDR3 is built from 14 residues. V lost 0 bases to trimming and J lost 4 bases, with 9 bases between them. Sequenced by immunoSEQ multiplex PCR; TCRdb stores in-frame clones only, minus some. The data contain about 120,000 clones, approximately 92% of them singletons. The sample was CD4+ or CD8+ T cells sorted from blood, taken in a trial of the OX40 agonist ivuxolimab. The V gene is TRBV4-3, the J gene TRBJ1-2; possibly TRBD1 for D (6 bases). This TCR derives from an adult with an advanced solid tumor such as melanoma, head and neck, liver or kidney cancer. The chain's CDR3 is CASSQDRGSYGYTF. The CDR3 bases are TGCGCCAGCAGCCAAGACAGGGGTAGCTATGGCTACACCTTC.